A selection of T cell receptor beta chains follows, all from one sample in a study of T-cell reconstitution after alpha-beta-depleted transplantation in children. TCRdb recomputed calls from the PCR reads with MiXCR, one row per CDR3 protein. The sample lists under 150,000 distinct CDR3 sequences, around 9.8% seen once, with around 24% in the top ten. The starting material was PBMCs, mostly from graft donor cells, obtained 180 days after TCRalphabeta/CD19-depleted stem cell transplant. The receptors originated from a girl under three years old who had a stem cell transplant for combined immunodeficiency, so the T cells may come from the graft donor. Both conserved end residues are part of each CDR3. The D gene is left open where the match is weak. Not all rows give a size; the values are once, few, many and, for expanded clones, a class.

>TRBJ1-2|TRBV12-3/TRBV12-4|TRBD1|-
CASGETGSNGYTF
TGTGCCAGCGGGGAGACAGGGTCGAATGGCTACACCTTC
>TRBJ2-1|TRBV11-3|-|many
CASSLGRREQYNEQFF
TGTGCCAGCAGCTTAGGTCGGAGGGAGCAATACAATGAGCAGTTCTTC
>TRBJ2-1|TRBV25-1|-|-
CASSDLKENEQFF
TGTGCCAGCAGTGATCTAAAGGAGAATGAGCAGTTCTTC
>TRBJ2-2|TRBV12-3/TRBV12-4|TRBD2|-
CASSSIAGGTGELFF
TGTGCCAGCAGTTCCATAGCGGGAGGCACCGGGGAGCTGTTTTTT
>TRBJ2-3|TRBV5-1|-|-
CASSLVTSTDTQYF
TGCGCCAGCAGCTTGGTAACTAGCACAGATACGCAGTATTTT
>TRBJ1-6|TRBV14|TRBD1|few
CASSQPGQPFSPLHF
TGTGCCAGCAGCCAACCGGGACAGCCTTTCTCACCCCTCCACTTT
>TRBJ1-2|TRBV4-2|-|-
CASSQAWGGPDGYTF
TGTGCCAGCAGCCAGGCTTGGGGGGGCCCGGATGGCTACACCTTC
>TRBJ2-1|TRBV6-2/TRBV6-3|TRBD2|-
CASSWGAVVLAGGHNEQFF
TGTGCCAGCAGTTGGGGGGCCGTGGTGTTGGCGGGAGGGCACAATGAGCAGTTCTTC
>TRBJ2-3|TRBV12-3/TRBV12-4|TRBD2|many
CASSRAGVTDTQYF
TGTGCCAGCAGCCGAGCGGGGGTCACAGATACGCAGTATTTT
>TRBJ2-1|TRBV7-6|TRBD2|few
CASSLGLAGGNEQFF
TGTGCCAGCAGCTTAGGGCTAGCGGGGGGGAATGAGCAGTTCTTC
>TRBJ2-7|TRBV7-2|-|few
CASSLRAGFYEQYF
TGTGCCAGCAGCTTACGGGCAGGGTTCTACGAGCAGTACTTC
>TRBJ2-3|TRBV19|-|-
CASPLDKGNTDTQYF
TGTGCCAGTCCCCTTGACAAAGGCAACACAGATACGCAGTATTTT
>TRBJ2-7|TRBV6-6|-|-
CASSRKGEQYF
TGTGCCAGCAGTCGCAAGGGGGAGCAGTACTTC
>TRBJ2-3|TRBV7-8|-|few
CASSLRGSSTDTQYF
TGTGCCAGCAGCTTAAGGGGGAGCAGCACAGATACGCAGTATTTT
>TRBJ2-7|TRBV5-1|TRBD1|-
CASSWRQGSSYEQYF
TGCGCCAGCAGCTGGAGACAGGGTAGCTCCTACGAGCAGTACTTC
>TRBJ2-5|TRBV2|-|few
CASSDRGALKTQYF
TGTGCCAGCAGTGATCGGGGGGCGCTAAAGACCCAGTACTTC
>TRBJ2-3|TRBV12-3/TRBV12-4|-|-
CASSARFAGARSDTQYF
TGTGCCAGCAGCGCCCGCTTCGCGGGGGCCCGGTCAGATACGCAGTATTTT
>TRBJ2-1|TRBV3-1|-|few
CASSLPGTRAHNEQFF
TGTGCCAGCAGCCTCCCCGGGACCCGGGCCCACAATGAGCAGTTCTTC
>TRBJ2-6|TRBV18|-|few
CASSPTTEFGANVLTF
TGTGCCAGCTCACCCACAACTGAGTTTGGGGCCAACGTCCTGACTTTC
>TRBJ2-7|TRBV12-3/TRBV12-4|TRBD2|once
CASSPPPGLAGGPYEQYF
TGTGCCAGCAGTCCCCCCCCGGGACTAGCGGGAGGTCCCTACGAGCAGTACTTC
>TRBJ1-2|TRBV24-1|-|few
CATSDRADDPYGYTF
TGTGCCACCAGTGATCGTGCGGACGACCCGTATGGCTACACCTTC
>TRBJ2-4|TRBV28|-|-
CASSTKQGRIQYF
TGTGCCAGCTCCACAAAGCAGGGGCGGATTCAGTACTTC
>TRBJ1-4|TRBV5-5|TRBD1|-
CASSLAHDRANEKLFF
TGTGCCAGCAGCTTGGCTCACGACAGGGCGAATGAAAAACTGTTTTTT
>TRBJ2-2|TRBV20-1|TRBD2|many
CSAPRSGRRDPGELFF
TGCAGTGCCCCCAGGAGCGGGAGAAGGGACCCCGGGGAGCTGTTTTTT
>TRBJ2-4|TRBV6-2/TRBV6-3|TRBD2|few
CASTRIGLAGGIGKNIQYF
TGTGCCAGCACTCGTATAGGACTAGCGGGGGGGATCGGCAAAAACATTCAGTACTTC
>TRBJ2-1|TRBV7-8|TRBD2|few
CASSLALGGGLYNEQFF
TGTGCCAGCAGCTTAGCGTTGGGGGGGGGATTGTACAATGAGCAGTTCTTC
>TRBJ2-7|TRBV12-3/TRBV12-4|-|many
CASSWDFSYEQYF
TGTGCCAGCAGTTGGGACTTCTCCTACGAGCAGTACTTC
>TRBJ2-3|TRBV4-3|TRBD2|-
CASSQDPGGSSTDTQYF
TGCGCCAGCAGCCAAGATCCCGGGGGGAGCAGCACAGATACGCAGTATTTT
>TRBJ2-1|TRBV12-3/TRBV12-4|-|-
CASSLFREQFF
TGTGCCAGCAGTTTATTCCGTGAGCAGTTCTTC
>TRBJ2-3|TRBV20-1|TRBD2|-
CSARDMGLASDTQYF
TGCAGTGCTAGAGATATGGGACTAGCATCAGATACGCAGTATTTT
>TRBJ2-1|TRBV21-1|-|many
CASSPPGPEQFF
TGTGCCAGCAGCCCACCCGGGCCTGAGCAGTTCTTC
>TRBJ2-3|TRBV12-3/TRBV12-4|-|few
CASSPTGAKRADTQYF
TGTGCCAGCAGTCCCACCGGGGCCAAGCGGGCAGATACGCAGTATTTT
>TRBJ1-5|TRBV12-3/TRBV12-4|-|few
CASRGDIRGNQPQHF
TGTGCCAGCAGGGGGGACATTAGGGGGAATCAGCCCCAGCATTTT
>TRBJ2-1|TRBV20-1|TRBD2|-
CSASGLAGGPAYNEQFF
TGCAGTGCTTCGGGACTAGCGGGAGGGCCAGCCTACAATGAGCAGTTCTTC
>TRBJ2-3|TRBV12-3/TRBV12-4|TRBD2|many
CASSFSGGARDTQYF
TGTGCCAGCAGTTTTAGCGGGGGGGCCAGAGATACGCAGTATTTT
>TRBJ2-7|TRBV20-1|-|few
CSAREGAVSYEQYF
TGCAGTGCTAGAGAAGGGGCTGTTAGTTACGAGCAGTACTTC
>TRBJ2-3|TRBV4-3|TRBD2|few
CASSQDQAASGGLGTDTQYF
TGCGCCAGCAGCCAAGATCAAGCGGCTAGCGGGGGGTTGGGCACAGATACGCAGTATTTT
>TRBJ2-7|TRBV27|TRBD1|many
CASSGRQGPYEQYF
TGTGCCAGCAGTGGAAGACAGGGCCCCTACGAGCAGTACTTC
>TRBJ2-7|TRBV6-5|TRBD2|-
CASSWAASGAYEQYF
TGTGCCAGCAGTTGGGCGGCTAGCGGGGCCTACGAGCAGTACTTC
>TRBJ2-4|TRBV20-1|-|few
CSARGTIAKNIQYF
TGCAGTGCTAGGGGGACGATAGCCAAAAACATTCAGTACTTC
>TRBJ1-6|TRBV7-2|-|few
CASSLEAVGNSPLHF
TGTGCCAGCAGCTTAGAAGCCGTTGGTAATTCACCCCTCCACTTT
>TRBJ2-7|TRBV7-6|TRBD1|few
CASSSRLDRFGEQYF
TGTGCCAGCAGCAGTCGTTTGGACAGGTTCGGTGAGCAGTACTTC
>TRBJ2-7|TRBV12-3/TRBV12-4|-|many
CASSLGVTYEQYF
TGTGCCAGCAGTTTGGGGGTCACCTACGAGCAGTACTTC
>TRBJ2-6|TRBV9|TRBD1|-
CASSVGDRLLSGANVLTF
TGTGCCAGCAGCGTAGGGGACAGGTTACTCTCTGGGGCCAACGTCCTGACTTTC
>TRBJ1-1|TRBV24-1|-|-
CATRGVNTEAFF
TGTGCCACCAGAGGGGTGAACACTGAAGCTTTCTTT
>TRBJ2-1|TRBV27|-|-
CASSLRGRSYNEQFF
TGTGCCAGCAGTTTACGCGGCCGCTCCTACAATGAGCAGTTCTTC
>TRBJ2-1|TRBV20-1|-|few
CSARDGGKSNEQFF
TGCAGTGCTAGAGACGGCGGGAAATCCAATGAGCAGTTCTTC
>TRBJ2-7|TRBV20-1|TRBD1|many
CSATLARGPYEQYF
TGCAGTGCTACCCTGGCCAGGGGGCCGTACGAGCAGTACTTC
>TRBJ2-7|TRBV20-1|TRBD1|few
CSASRDRVYEQYF
TGCAGTGCTAGTAGGGACAGGGTCTACGAGCAGTACTTC
>TRBJ2-7|TRBV24-1|-|-
CATSDPRDSSYEQYF
TGTGCCACCAGTGATCCCCGGGACTCCTCCTACGAGCAGTACTTC